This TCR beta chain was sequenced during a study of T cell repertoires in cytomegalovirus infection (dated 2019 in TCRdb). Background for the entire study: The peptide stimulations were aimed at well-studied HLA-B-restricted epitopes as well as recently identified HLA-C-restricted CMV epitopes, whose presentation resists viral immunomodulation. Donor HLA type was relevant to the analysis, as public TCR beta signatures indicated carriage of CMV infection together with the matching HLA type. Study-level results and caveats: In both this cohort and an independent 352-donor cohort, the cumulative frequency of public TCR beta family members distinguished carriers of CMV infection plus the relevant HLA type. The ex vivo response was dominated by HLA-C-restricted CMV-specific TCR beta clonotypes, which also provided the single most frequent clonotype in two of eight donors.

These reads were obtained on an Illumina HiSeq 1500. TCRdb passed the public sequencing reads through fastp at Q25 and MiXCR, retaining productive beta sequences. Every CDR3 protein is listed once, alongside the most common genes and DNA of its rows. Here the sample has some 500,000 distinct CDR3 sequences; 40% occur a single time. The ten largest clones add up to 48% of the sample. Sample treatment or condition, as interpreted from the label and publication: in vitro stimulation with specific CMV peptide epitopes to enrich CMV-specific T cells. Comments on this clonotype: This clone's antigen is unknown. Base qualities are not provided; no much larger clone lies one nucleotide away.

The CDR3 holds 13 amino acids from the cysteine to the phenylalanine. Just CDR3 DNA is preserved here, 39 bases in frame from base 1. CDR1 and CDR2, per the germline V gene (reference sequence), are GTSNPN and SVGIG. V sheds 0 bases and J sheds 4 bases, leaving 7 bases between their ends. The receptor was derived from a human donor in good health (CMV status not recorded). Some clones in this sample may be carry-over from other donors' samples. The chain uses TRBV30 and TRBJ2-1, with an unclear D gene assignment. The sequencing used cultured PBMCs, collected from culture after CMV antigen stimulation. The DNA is TGTGCCTGGAGTGTTGGTCCTTACAATGAGCAGTTCTTC. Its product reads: CAWSVGPYNEQFF. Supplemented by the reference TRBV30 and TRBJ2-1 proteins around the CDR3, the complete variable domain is SQTIHQWPATLVQPVGSPLSLECTVEGTSNPNLYWYRQAAGRGLQLLFYSVGIGQISSEVPQNLSASRPQDRQFILSSKKLLLSDSGFYLCAWSVGPYNEQFFGPGTRLTVL.